Shown below are 19 T cell receptor beta chains from a single sample sequenced in a study of blood T cell repertoires in COVID-19. Profiling relied on immunoSEQ multiplex PCR, and the TCRdb table lists in-frame clones only, not all of them. The table lists about 120,000 clones, less than 85% of them singletons, with under 2.5% in the top ten. The material sequenced was peripheral blood. Receptors were obtained from a young man with acute or convalescent COVID-19.

V gene TRBV5-1 combines with J gene TRBJ1-5, with 7 bases matching TRBD1. J lost 0 bases, V lost 1 base, and 1 base had no gene match. CDR1 and CDR2 from the germline V gene are SGHRS and YFSETQ. The CDR3 covers 15 residues. The CDR3 loop is CASSLTGDSNQPQHF. The CDR3 DNA follows: TGCGCCAGCAGCTTGACAGGGGATAGCAATCAGCCCCAGCATTTT.

The rearrangement joins TRBV4-1 to TRBJ2-1; TRBD2 aligns across 13 bases. The CDR3 has 17 amino acids. CDR1 MGHRA and CDR2 YSYEKL come from the germline V gene. V lost 0 bases, J lost 10 bases, and 9 bases stayed unmatched. Written as DNA, the CDR3 is TGCGCCAGCAGCCAAGATATAACTAGCGGGAGGGCGGGAGAGCAGTTCTTC. This codes for CASSQDITSGRAGEQFF.

V usage is TRBV2 and J usage is TRBJ2-2; 8 nucleotides align to TRBD2. V was clipped by 5 bases and J by 1 base; unmatched bases: 12. This CDR3 has 18 amino acids. Germline values: CDR1 SNHLY, CDR2 FYNNEI. The CDR3 region has the DNA TGTGCCAGCAGTACCCTAGGGACTAGTGGTGGGAACACCGGGGAGCTGTTTTTT. This codes for CASSTLGTSGGNTGELFF.

The CDR3 nucleotides read TGTGCCAGCTGGCGGGAGCCCAATGAGCAGTTCTTC. This encodes CASWREPNEQFF. The rearrangement uses TRBV7-9 and TRBJ2-1; 7 positions match TRBD2. The V segment lost 8 bases and the J segment 6 bases; nucleotides outside the gene matches: 4. CDR3 length: 12 residues. Germline V CDR1 and CDR2: SEHNR, FQNEAQ (reference sequence).

In this sample, this clone turned up a few times. The same CDR3 arises from other DNA sequences in this sample as well. DNA for the CDR3: TGTGCCAGCAGCCCCCGGGACAGGCTCAACACTGAAGCTTTCTTT. As protein: CASSPRDRLNTEAFF. The chain joins TRBV9 to TRBJ1-1, with TRBD1 matching over 8 bases. Germline trimming cut 4 bases from V and 2 bases from J; bases unmatched to any gene: 7. The CDR3 is made up of 15 amino acids. The germline gives CDR1 SGDLS, CDR2 YYNGEE.

This chain connects TRBV11-2 to TRBJ2-5, with 7 positions matching TRBD2. Per germline, CDR1 SGHAT and CDR2 FQNNGV. The V segment lost 0 bases and the J segment 4 bases; nucleotides outside the gene matches: 5. The CDR3 runs to 15 residues. This CDR3 reads CASSLEGTTGETQYF. The CDR3 DNA sequence: TGTGCCAGCAGCTTAGAGGGGACTACTGGAGAGACCCAGTACTTC.

This chain uses TRBV12-3 or TRBV12-4 with TRBJ1-2; D not certain. Deletions cut 5 bases from V and 6 bases from J, with 13 bases between. This CDR3 region has 13 residues. CDR3 sequence reads: CASSLGGGDGYTF. The CDR3 bases are TGTGCCAGCAGTCTCGGAGGAGGTGATGGCTACACCTTC.

CDR3 in DNA: TGCGCCAGCAGCCAAGAGGAGGGGGCGTCCTCACCCCTCCACTTT. Its protein product is CASSQEEGASSPLHF. The chain is built from TRBV4-1 and TRBJ1-6, with 7 bases matching TRBD1. The CDR3 totals 15 residues. CDR1 is MGHRA, CDR2 YSYEKL, per germline. V trimming: 0 bases; J trimming: 10 bases; junction bases outside the gene matches: 6.

The rearrangement links TRBV27 to TRBJ1-6; 7 bases agree with TRBD1. The CDR3 is 13 amino acids. Losses at the gene ends were 4 bases for V and 9 bases for J; bases not matched to a gene: 3. CDR1 MNHEY and CDR2 SMNVEV come from the germline V gene (reference sequence). The CDR3 DNA reads TGTGCCAGCAGTTCGACAGGGATTTCACCCCTCCACTTT. Its protein product is CASSSTGISPLHF.

The gene calls are TRBV6-5 and TRBJ1-2; the D gene is possibly TRBD1 (6 bases). Germline CDR1 MNHEY, CDR2 SVGAGI. The CDR3 is 13 amino acids. The germline V and J ends were trimmed by 4 bases and 7 bases, with 13 bases remaining between them. The CDR3 region is CASSSPQGIGYTF. CDR3 DNA sequence: TGTGCCAGCAGTTCGCCACAGGGAATTGGCTACACCTTC.

V gene TRBV7-2 combines with J gene TRBJ2-2, with TRBD1 matching over 11 bases. The CDR3 contains 16 residues. Germline assignment: CDR1 SGHTA and CDR2 FQGNSA. CDR3 bases: TGTGCTTTACCGGGGACAGGGGGGACGAACACCGGGGAGCTGTTTTTT. This codes for CALPGTGGTNTGELFF.

V is TRBV7-3 and J is TRBJ1-1, with D uncertain. V was shortened by 2 bases and J by 6 bases, with 10 bases between the two germline ends. The CDR3 loop spans 13 amino acids. CDR1 and CDR2 (germline): SGHTA, FQGTGA. CDR3 in DNA: TGTGCCAGCAGCTTAGGAGAGTACTCTGAAGCTTTCTTT. Translation: CASSLGEYSEAFF.

This clone has only a few counts. The rearrangement uses TRBV5-4 and TRBJ1-1, with unresolved D. The V gene's germline CDR1 is SGHNT and CDR2 YYREEE (reference sequence). Trimming pared 2 bases from V and 5 bases from J, leaving 7 bases between. CDR3 length equals 12 residues. CDR3 in amino acids: CASSFAETEAFF. The CDR3 region has the DNA TGTGCCAGCAGCTTTGCGGAAACTGAAGCTTTCTTT.

The genes are TRBV7-6 and TRBJ2-2; 10 bases fit TRBD2. The CDR3 consists of 16 residues. The ends lost 5 bases at V and 6 bases at J; junction bases unmatched: 9. Germline lookup yields CDR1 SGHVS and CDR2 FNYEAQ. The CDR3 is CASSLPQREGPGELFF. The CDR3 coding sequence is TGTGCCAGCAGCCTGCCCCAGCGGGAGGGCCCCGGGGAGCTGTTTTTT.

This sequence joins TRBV10-3 and TRBJ1-1; D remains unclear. Germline V CDR1 and CDR2: ENHRY, SYGVKD. V lost 10 bases and J lost 1, with 13 bases in between. The CDR3 runs to 13 residues. The CDR3 spells CATWGVRNTEAFF. For the CDR3, the DNA is TGTGCCACATGGGGAGTTAGGAACACTGAAGCTTTCTTT.

The J gene is TRBJ1-1, the V gene TRBV29-1; TRBD1 aligns across 7 bases. In germline, CDR1 is SQVTM, CDR2 ANQGSEA. The CDR3 extends over 13 amino acids. V lost 3 bases and J lost 4; bases outside the gene matches: 5. Here the CDR3 reads CSVEGQWGTEAFF. The CDR3 DNA reads TGCAGCGTTGAGGGACAGTGGGGCACTGAAGCTTTCTTT.

J is TRBJ2-1 and V is TRBV11-2; TRBD2 is a possible D gene (5 bases). The V end was cut by 5 bases, the J end by 2 bases, with 10 bases between. Germline values: CDR1 SGHAT, CDR2 FQNNGV. This CDR3 contains 14 residues. The CDR3 DNA reads TGTGCCAGCAGCGCCGTGGGAGCCTACAATGAGCAGTTCTTC. It translates to CASSAVGAYNEQFF.

This clone was seen only once. V is TRBV29-1 and J is TRBJ2-2; D may be TRBD1 (5 bases). The CDR3 is made up of 14 amino acids. V was pared by 5 bases and J by 1 base, with 11 bases between. Germline V lookup: CDR1 SQVTM, CDR2 ANQGSEA. The CDR3 loop reads CSVRGQGNTGELFF. For the CDR3, the DNA is TGCAGCGTTAGAGGTCAGGGGAACACCGGGGAGCTGTTTTTT.

In its sample, this clone was seen a few times. The sample has other DNA sequences that encode this CDR3 too. The J gene is TRBJ1-4, the V gene TRBV6-6; 10 nucleotides match TRBD1. The V segment lost 6 bases and the J segment 2 bases; nucleotides outside the gene matches: 3. The germline gives CDR1 MNHNY, CDR2 SVGAGI (reference sequence). The CDR3 length is 15 residues. The CDR3 loop reads CASSRQGATNEKLFF. CDR3 sequence (DNA): TGTGCCAGCAGCCGACAGGGGGCGACTAATGAAAAACTGTTTTTT.